The next 29 T cell receptor beta chains were all read from a single sample in a study of blood T cell repertoires in COVID-19. Assay: immunoSEQ multiplex PCR; the TCRdb copy retains only in-frame clones and omits some. Here the sample spans roughly 97,000 clones, 82% being singletons. Material: peripheral blood. The receptor source for this set is a man in his fifties or sixties with acute or convalescent COVID-19.

V usage is TRBV19 and J usage is TRBJ2-7; D remains ambiguous. Trimming shortened V by 5 bases and J by 2 bases, and 19 bases separated the two germline ends. The V gene's germline CDR1 is LNHDA and CDR2 SQIVND (reference sequence). The CDR3 has 16 amino acids. The CDR3 spells CASSFSGASPTYEQYF. The CDR3 DNA sequence: TGTGCCAGTAGTTTCTCTGGAGCCTCTCCTACCTACGAGCAGTACTTC. Variable domain in full (rest from reference TRBV19 and TRBJ2-7): DGGITQSPKYLFRKEGQNVTLSCEQNLNHDAMYWYRQDPGQGLRLIYYSQIVNDFQKGDIAEGYSVSREKKESFPLTVTSAQKNPTAFYLCASSFSGASPTYEQYFGPGTRLTVT.

The rearrangement uses TRBV7-6 and TRBJ2-7; weak D call: TRBD2 (6 bases). V was trimmed by 3 bases and J by 4 bases, leaving 13 bases between them. The CDR3 has 14 amino acids. CDR1 is SGHVS, CDR2 FNYEAQ, per germline. CDR3 loop: CASSLLPGEYEQYF. The CDR3, as DNA: TGTGCCAGCAGCTTGTTGCCGGGGGAGTACGAGCAGTACTTC.

The chain combines TRBV11-1 with TRBJ2-7, with 7 bases that match TRBD1. The germline gives CDR1 SGHAT, CDR2 FQDESV (reference sequence). CDR3 length: 14 amino acids. V was pared by 5 bases and J by 2 bases, with 6 bases of the junction left unmatched. CDR3 residues: CASSPLQGAYEQYF. CDR3 bases: TGTGCCAGCAGCCCCTTGCAGGGGGCCTACGAGCAGTACTTC.

The genes are TRBV20-1 and TRBJ2-7, with 9 bases lining up with TRBD1. V shed 5 bases and J 7 bases; nucleotides not matched to a gene: 3. This CDR3 region has 11 residues. Germline CDR1 DFQATT, CDR2 SNEGSKA (reference sequence). The CDR3 loop reads CSASTGGEQYF. The DNA of the CDR3 is TGCAGTGCTTCGACAGGGGGAGAGCAGTACTTC.

The rearrangement links TRBV5-6 to TRBJ2-5; 15 positions agree with TRBD2. The CDR3 is 15 residues long. V dropped 4 bases and J dropped 5; count of bases not matched to a gene: 3. Germline V gene sequence: CDR1 SGHDT, CDR2 YYEEEE. CDR3 loop: CASSKGTSGGETQYF. The DNA of the CDR3 is TGTGCCAGCAGCAAGGGGACTAGCGGGGGGGAGACCCAGTACTTC.

The CDR3 loop reads CASSIGRPDSSYNSPLHF. The CDR3 DNA sequence: TGTGCCAGTAGTATTGGCCGCCCAGACTCTTCCTATAATTCACCCCTCCACTTT. The V call is TRBV19, the J call TRBJ1-6; D is ambiguous. The CDR3 covers 18 residues. V was clipped by 3 bases and J by 1 base, with 16 bases between them. CDR1 is LNHDA and CDR2 is SQIVND in the germline V gene (reference sequence).

This chain links TRBV15 with TRBJ1-2; D not certain. CDR1 LNHNV and CDR2 YYDKDF come from the germline V gene (reference sequence). The CDR3 runs to 13 residues. V was shortened by 0 bases and J by 5 bases, with 7 bases between the two germline ends. CDR3 protein: CATSRDNIYGYTF. In nucleotides, the CDR3 is TGTGCCACCAGCAGAGATAACATTTATGGCTACACCTTC.

The chain is built from TRBV18 and TRBJ2-6, with a tentative D call TRBD2 (6 bases). V lost 2 bases to trimming and J lost 0 bases, with 14 bases between them. CDR1 is KGHSH, CDR2 LQKENI, per germline. This CDR3 is built from 18 residues. The CDR3 sequence is CASSPAGGGTSGANVLTF. In DNA, the CDR3 is TGTGCCAGCTCACCAGCGGGTGGGGGGACCTCTGGGGCCAACGTCCTGACTTTC.

Points on this clone: One end of the junction does not line up with germline, which may come from a read error. This sequence joins TRBV7-7 and TRBJ1-1; possibly TRBD1 for D (5 bases). Germline V CDR1 and CDR2: SSHAT, FNYEAQ (reference sequence). The length of the CDR3 is 13 residues. CDR3 coding DNA: TGTGCTAGCAGCTCACATCAGGGTGCTGAAGCTTTCTTT. This gives the protein CASSSHQGAEAFF.

The chain is built from TRBV18 and TRBJ1-4, with D possibly TRBD1 on 5 matching bases. V lost 4 bases to trimming and J lost 2 bases, with 14 bases between them. This CDR3 spans 16 amino acids. The V gene's germline CDR1 is KGHSH and CDR2 LQKENI. The CDR3 loop is CASSLSQGGTNEKLFF. Written as DNA, the CDR3 is TGTGCCAGCTCACTTTCCCAGGGAGGCACTAATGAAAAACTGTTTTTT.

The chain uses TRBV5-4 and TRBJ1-1; possible D gene TRBD1, 5 bases. Trimming removed 4 bases from V and 1 base from J, with 8 bases in between. CDR1 and CDR2 from the germline V gene are SGHNT and YYREEE (reference sequence). CDR3 size: 13 residues. The DNA for the CDR3 is TGTGCCAGCAGCCAAGACAGGAACACTGAAGCTTTCTTT. Encoded protein: CASSQDRNTEAFF.

The chain carries TRBV3-1 (or the pseudogene TRBV3-2) and TRBJ1-1; 7 positions agree with TRBD1. The CDR3 is made up of 12 amino acids. The germline V gene has CDR1 LGHDT and CDR2 YNNKEL (reference sequence). Trimming took 3 bases from V and 11 from J; bases not matched to a gene: 6. CDR3 DNA: TGTGCCAGCAGCCAGCGGACAGGTTCGGCTTTCTTT. Translating gives CASSQRTGSAFF.

This chain connects TRBV7-2 to TRBJ2-7, with D possibly being TRBD1 (6 bases). Germline CDR1 is SGHTA and CDR2 is FQGNSA. Trimming removed 2 bases at V and 2 bases at J, with 7 bases between. The CDR3 has 13 residues. The DNA for the CDR3 is TGTGCCAGCAGCTTAAGGGGGACCTACGAGCAGTACTTC. Its translation: CASSLRGTYEQYF.

V and J are TRBV6-5 and TRBJ1-1; TRBD1 agrees at 8 bases. Germline CDR1 reads MNHEY; CDR2 reads SVGAGI. The junction had 7 bases not matched to a gene; V was cut back by 6 bases and J by 4 bases. The CDR3 covers 14 residues. DNA of the CDR3: TGTGCCAGCAGAACAGGGGGGGTGGGCACTGAAGCTTTCTTT. Translation gives CASRTGGVGTEAFF.

The V call is TRBV7-2, the J call TRBJ2-7; 9 bases are shared with TRBD1. V lost 3 bases and J lost 5; bases outside the gene matches: 8. Germline CDR1 reads SGHTA; CDR2 reads FQGNSA. The CDR3 covers 15 residues. In DNA, the CDR3 is TGTGCCAGCAGCTTCCCGAGGACAGGGGTCAACGAGCAGTACTTC. Encoded protein: CASSFPRTGVNEQYF.

This clone was recorded a few times. The rearrangement uses TRBV19 and TRBJ2-1, with D tentatively TRBD2 (6 bases). This CDR3 is built from 15 residues. Germline-derived CDR1 and CDR2 are LNHDA and SQIVND (reference sequence). Trimming shortened V by 7 bases and J by 8 bases, and 21 bases separated the two germline ends. In DNA, the CDR3 is TGTGCCAGTACCCCGCGGGACTCAAGACACGATGAGCAGTTCTTC. It is translated as CASTPRDSRHDEQFF. Supplemented by reference TRBV19 and TRBJ2-1, the full variable domain reads DGGITQSPKYLFRKEGQNVTLSCEQNLNHDAMYWYRQDPGQGLRLIYYSQIVNDFQKGDIAEGYSVSREKKESFPLTVTSAQKNPTAFYLCASTPRDSRHDEQFFGPGTRLTVL.

The chain is built from TRBV28 and TRBJ1-1; TRBD1 agrees at 7 bases. Unmatched junction bases numbered 7, after V lost 5 bases and J lost 7 bases. Germline V gene data show CDR1 as MDHEN and CDR2 as SYDVKM. The CDR3 loop spans 13 amino acids. The CDR3 region has the DNA TGTGCCAGCAGTCCCGCTCAGGGGGGTGAAGCTTTCTTT. Encoded protein: CASSPAQGGEAFF. Supplemented by reference TRBV28 and TRBJ1-1, the full variable domain reads DVKVTQSSRYLVKRTGEKVFLECVQDMDHENMFWYRQDPGLGLRLIYFSYDVKMKEKGDIPEGYSVSREKKERFSLILESASTNQTSMYLCASSPAQGGEAFFGQGTRLTVV.

In its sample, this clone was seen a few times. The chain joins TRBV7-6 to TRBJ1-2; D perhaps matches TRBD1 (5 bases). The CDR3 runs 15 residues. The germline V and J ends were trimmed by 3 bases and 4 bases, with 15 bases remaining between them. The V gene's germline CDR1 is SGHVS and CDR2 FNYEAQ. The CDR3, as DNA: TGTGCCAGCAGCTTGGACACTTCCCCTCTCTATGGCTACACCTTC. Translating it yields CASSLDTSPLYGYTF.

This clone showed up just a few times. The chain links TRBV28 to TRBJ1-1; no definite D call. The germline V gene has CDR1 MDHEN and CDR2 SYDVKM. V was pared by 6 bases and J by 5 bases, with 10 bases between. The CDR3 is 12 residues long. In DNA form, the CDR3 reads TGTGCCAGCAGGGGAGTAGAAACTGAAGCTTTCTTT. Its protein product is CASRGVETEAFF.

This clone was detected only once. CDR3 DNA: TGTGCCAGCAGTTACTCGAGTACAGGGAACACTGAAGCTTTCTTT. Its translation: CASSYSSTGNTEAFF. V gene TRBV6-5 combines with J gene TRBJ1-1; D is possibly TRBD1 (5 bases). With 0 bases removed from V and 1 base from J, the gap between germline ends came to 9 bases. Per germline, CDR1 MNHEY and CDR2 SVGAGI. The CDR3 spans 15 residues.

This clone has a single count. V gene TRBV7-9 combines with J gene TRBJ2-7; TRBD2 matches 13 bases. CDR1 SEHNR and CDR2 FQNEAQ come from the germline V gene (reference sequence). V shed 5 bases, J shed 4 bases, and the junction held 14 bases outside the gene matches. CDR3 length: 18 residues. CDR3 sequence: CASSIGTSGILKGYEQYF. In nucleotides, the CDR3 is TGTGCCAGCAGCATTGGGACTAGCGGGATCCTAAAGGGGTACGAGCAGTACTTC.

The J gene is TRBJ1-2, the V gene TRBV10-1; D possibly corresponds to TRBD1 (5 bases). The germline V gene encodes CDR1 WNHNN and CDR2 SYGVQD (reference sequence). The CDR3 covers 13 residues. V was cut by 2 bases and J by 5 bases, with 9 bases left in between. CDR3 sequence (DNA): TGCGCCAGCAGTGAGGGGGCGAAGTATGGCTACACCTTC. The encoded protein is CASSEGAKYGYTF.

CDR3 in DNA: TGTGCCTCCCGGGACACGCACCCCTACAATGAGCAGTTCTTC. Protein product: CASRDTHPYNEQFF. The chain combines TRBV27 with TRBJ2-1; D perhaps matches TRBD1 (6 bases). The CDR3 totals 14 residues. In germline, CDR1 is MNHEY, CDR2 SMNVEV (reference sequence). V lost 11 bases and J 2 bases, leaving 16 bases between the germline ends.

The gene calls are TRBV6-5 and TRBJ2-7, with 7 bases that match TRBD2. The germline V gene encodes CDR1 MNHEY and CDR2 SVGAGI. This CDR3 region has 14 residues. V shed 4 bases, J shed 2 bases, and the junction held 5 bases outside the gene matches. The CDR3, as DNA: TGTGCCAGCAGTTCCGGGACTACCCCCTACGAGCAGTACTTC. It encodes CASSSGTTPYEQYF.

The rearrangement joins TRBV6-6 to TRBJ2-3; D unresolved. This CDR3 region has 11 residues. From germline, CDR1 is MNHNY and CDR2 SVGAGI (reference sequence). Trimming stripped 4 bases from V and 4 bases from J, with 3 bases between. DNA of the CDR3: TGTGCCAGCAGTTCAGCAGATACGCAGTATTTT. Protein sequence: CASSSADTQYF.

The chain employs TRBV19 and TRBJ1-4; TRBD1 matches 7 bases. The CDR3 covers 16 residues. With 4 bases clipped from V and 4 bases from J, the junction kept 9 bases outside the gene matches. CDR1 is LNHDA, CDR2 SQIVND, per germline (reference sequence). The CDR3 bases are TGTGCCAGTAGTACGCGACAGGGAAAGGATAATGAAAAACTGTTTTTT. Translating gives CASSTRQGKDNEKLFF. Looking up the rest from reference TRBV19 and TRBJ1-4 gives the full variable domain: DGGITQSPKYLFRKEGQNVTLSCEQNLNHDAMYWYRQDPGQGLRLIYYSQIVNDFQKGDIAEGYSVSREKKESFPLTVTSAQKNPTAFYLCASSTRQGKDNEKLFFGSGTQLSVL.

The rearrangement joins TRBV6-5 to TRBJ1-2; TRBD1 matches 7 bases. The CDR3 totals 16 residues. CDR1 and CDR2 from the germline V gene are MNHEY and SVGAGI. J gave up 8 bases and V 0 bases, and 12 bases lay outside the gene matches. The CDR3 nucleotides are TGTGCCAGCAGTTACTCATTTAACAGGGGATCCGACGGCTACACCTTC. Translating gives CASSYSFNRGSDGYTF.

This clone was detected only once. The chain recombines TRBV9 with TRBJ2-5; 9 nucleotides line up with TRBD2. J gave up 9 bases and V 2 bases, and 14 bases lay outside the gene matches. This CDR3 contains 16 residues. The germline gives CDR1 SGDLS, CDR2 YYNGEE. CDR3 nucleotides: TGTGCCAGCAGCGTTGACCATAGCGGGAGTGGTGAGGCCCAGTACTTC. This encodes CASSVDHSGSGEAQYF.

The rearrangement uses TRBV7-3 and TRBJ2-3; TRBD2 aligns across 9 bases. Germline V gene sequence: CDR1 SGHTA, CDR2 FQGTGA. Unmatched junction bases numbered 5, after V lost 2 bases and J lost 5 bases. The CDR3 loop spans 15 amino acids. CDR3 nucleotides: TGTGCCAGCAGCTTAGCGGGAGGGCCGGGAGATACGCAGTATTTT. Its translation: CASSLAGGPGDTQYF.